These 31 T cell receptor beta chains were sequenced from one sample in a study of T cell responses to AZD1222 COVID-19 vaccine. Only in-frame clones appear in the TCRdb table, and some are missing; sequencing was by immunoSEQ multiplex PCR. The table records over 100,000 clones, more than 85% of them present only once. This specimen was peripheral blood, taken on day 0 of AZD1222 vaccination. The source of these receptors is an adult in good health.

The chain joins TRBV6-6 to TRBJ2-7, with D perhaps being TRBD1 or TRBD2 (5 bases each). The CDR3 length is 14 residues. V lost 8 bases to trimming and J lost 3 bases, with 17 bases between them. Germline loops: CDR1 MNHNY, CDR2 SVGAGI (reference sequence). As DNA, the CDR3 is TGTGCCAGCGGAAAACACGTGGGGGACTACGAGCAGTACTTC. As protein: CASGKHVGDYEQYF.

The rearrangement links TRBV5-4 to TRBJ2-3; TRBD2 is a possible D gene (7 bases). Trimming took 0 bases from V and 0 from J, leaving 14 bases between them. The germline V gene has CDR1 SGHNT and CDR2 YYREEE (reference sequence). This CDR3 is 17 amino acids long. The CDR3, as DNA: TGTGCCAGCAGCTTGGAAGGGGGAGGGACTAGCACAGATACGCAGTATTTT. Protein product: CASSLEGGGTSTDTQYF.

The rearrangement joins TRBV28 to TRBJ2-1; D uncertain. The V end was cut by 6 bases, the J end by 0 bases, with 12 bases between. Germline V gene lookup returns CDR1 MDHEN and CDR2 SYDVKM. The CDR3 loop spans 15 amino acids. CDR3 coding DNA: TGTGCCAGCAGGCTAGACTCCAGCTCCTACAATGAGCAGTTCTTC. It translates to CASRLDSSSYNEQFF. Full variable domain (rest looked up from reference TRBV28 and TRBJ2-1): DVKVTQSSRYLVKRTGEKVFLECVQDMDHENMFWYRQDPGLGLRLIYFSYDVKMKEKGDIPEGYSVSREKKERFSLILESASTNQTSMYLCASRLDSSSYNEQFFGPGTRLTVL.

As concerns this clone: The junction differs from germline at one of its ends, possibly a read error. The chain carries TRBV7-7 and TRBJ2-7; 8 nucleotides line up with TRBD1. The germline gives CDR1 SSHAT, CDR2 FNYEAQ (reference sequence). The CDR3 is 15 residues long. CDR3 nucleotide sequence: TGTGCTAGCAGCTTAAAGACAGGGGCCTCCTACGAGCAGTACTTC. It encodes CASSLKTGASYEQYF. The full variable domain, its missing parts supplied by reference TRBV7-7 and TRBJ2-7, is GAGVSQSPRYKVTKRGQDVTLRCDPISSHATLYWYQQALGQGPEFLTYFNYEAQPDKSGLPSDRFSAERPEGSISTLTIQRTEQRDSAMYRCASSLKTGASYEQYFGPGTRLTVT.

V gene TRBV5-1 combines with J gene TRBJ2-2; TRBD2 is a possible D gene (5 bases). The CDR3 is 18 amino acids. V was clipped by 0 bases and J by 3 bases, with 18 bases between them. Germline lookup yields CDR1 SGHRS and CDR2 YFSETQ. The CDR3 nucleotides are TGCGCCAGCAGCTTGGAATTCGGAGGTTTCGTAGACACCGGGGAGCTGTTTTTT. Protein: CASSLEFGGFVDTGELFF.

V is TRBV2 and J is TRBJ1-6, with unresolved D. The germline V gene encodes CDR1 SNHLY and CDR2 FYNNEI. The CDR3 loop spans 12 amino acids. Deletions cut 7 bases from V and 7 bases from J, with 8 bases between. The CDR3 sequence is CASNPSNSPLHF. The CDR3 DNA is TGTGCCAGCAACCCCAGCAATTCACCCCTCCACTTT.

The chain recombines TRBV12-3 or TRBV12-4 with TRBJ1-1; maybe TRBD1 (6 bases). This CDR3 has 13 amino acids. V was pared by 6 bases and J by 4 bases, with 12 bases between. The CDR3 DNA is TGTGCCAGCAGCTTCAACAGGGTCACTGAAGCTTTCTTT. As protein: CASSFNRVTEAFF.

The chain combines TRBV19 with TRBJ2-7; tentative D call: TRBD1 (7 bases). The germline V and J ends were trimmed by 2 bases and 3 bases, with 11 bases remaining between them. The V gene's germline CDR1 is LNHDA and CDR2 SQIVND (reference sequence). The CDR3 loop spans 14 amino acids. In nucleotides, the CDR3 is TGTGCCAGTAGTATATCGCGGGACAGCTACGAGCAGTACTTC. Amino acid sequence: CASSISRDSYEQYF.

The chain links TRBV28 to TRBJ2-7; 9 bases are a match to TRBD2. In germline, CDR1 is MDHEN, CDR2 SYDVKM. Germline trimming cut 6 bases from V and 1 base from J; bases unmatched to any gene: 7. This CDR3 has 15 residues. The CDR3 coding sequence is TGTGCCAGCAGCCGCGGGGGGGGAGGATCCTACGAGCAGTACTTC. Its protein product is CASSRGGGGSYEQYF. The variable domain in full, completed from reference TRBV28 and TRBJ2-7, reads DVKVTQSSRYLVKRTGEKVFLECVQDMDHENMFWYRQDPGLGLRLIYFSYDVKMKEKGDIPEGYSVSREKKERFSLILESASTNQTSMYLCASSRGGGGSYEQYFGPGTRLTVT.

This clone was seen a few times. The gene calls are TRBV3-1 (or the pseudogene TRBV3-2) and TRBJ1-3; TRBD1 agrees at 7 bases. The V gene's germline CDR1 is LGHDT and CDR2 YNNKEL (reference sequence). This CDR3 comprises 15 residues. The ends lost 8 bases at V and 2 bases at J; junction bases unmatched: 9. CDR3 residues: CASSQDRTTGNTIYF. In nucleotides, the CDR3 is TGTGCCAGCTCTCAGGACAGGACCACTGGAAACACCATATATTTT.

This chain connects TRBV12-5 to TRBJ2-3; D perhaps matches TRBD1 (5 bases). Between the trimmed V and J ends, which lost 7 bases and 2 bases, there was a span of 16 bases. In germline, CDR1 is LGHNT, CDR2 FRNRAP. The CDR3 is made up of 15 amino acids. The CDR3 region has the DNA TGTGCTAGTGTATCGGCAGGGCCCCTCACAGATACGCAGTATTTT. Protein sequence: CASVSAGPLTDTQYF.

The rearrangement joins TRBV27 to TRBJ1-3; possibly TRBD1 for D (6 bases). The CDR3 consists of 14 residues. Germline-derived CDR1 and CDR2 are MNHEY and SMNVEV (reference sequence). The V gene lost 3 bases and the J gene lost 2 bases, with 8 bases spanning the gap. The CDR3 reads CASSLRGTGNTIYF. The CDR3, as DNA: TGTGCCAGCAGTTTGAGGGGGACTGGAAACACCATATATTTT.

This chain joins TRBV18 and TRBJ1-2; TRBD1 aligns across 7 bases. Germline lookup yields CDR1 KGHSH and CDR2 LQKENI. CDR3 length: 13 residues. With V trimmed by 3 bases and J by 3 bases, 1 base remained unmatched. The CDR3: CASSPGTDYGYTF. The CDR3 DNA follows: TGTGCCAGCTCACCGGGGACAGACTATGGCTACACCTTC.

The V and J genes are TRBV6-5 and TRBJ2-7; 9 nucleotides line up with TRBD1. CDR3 length: 13 amino acids. J was trimmed by 4 bases and V by 5 bases; bases with no gene match: 3. Germline CDR1 MNHEY, CDR2 SVGAGI. CDR3 nucleotides: TGTGCCAGCAGTCTGGACAGGGGATACGAGCAGTACTTC. Its translation: CASSLDRGYEQYF.

The CDR3 here is CASEPGVYSTDTQYF. CDR3 DNA: TGTGCTAGTGAACCCGGGGTCTATAGCACAGATACGCAGTATTTT. This chain links TRBV12-5 with TRBJ2-3, with D possibly being TRBD2 (5 bases). V lost 7 bases, J lost 0 bases, and 14 bases lay in between. Germline assignment: CDR1 LGHNT and CDR2 FRNRAP. The CDR3 extends over 15 amino acids.

This clone was recorded only once. The chain carries TRBV5-1 and TRBJ1-1; tentative D call: TRBD1 (5 bases). The CDR3 loop spans 17 amino acids. V shed 2 bases and J shed 6 bases, with 23 bases lying between them. Germline V gene data show CDR1 as SGHRS and CDR2 as YFSETQ. The CDR3 sequence is CASSLRQSAPGYSEAFF. The CDR3, as DNA: TGCGCCAGCAGCTTAAGACAGTCGGCCCCGGGCTACTCTGAAGCTTTCTTT.

The rearrangement links TRBV7-2 to TRBJ2-7; 11 positions match TRBD1. The trim removed 6 bases at V and 5 bases at J, leaving 9 bases unmatched. In germline, CDR1 is SGHTA, CDR2 FQGNSA. This CDR3 comprises 15 residues. CDR3 bases: TGTGCCAGCAGGGGAAAACCGGGACAGGGGGACGAGCAGTACTTC. The encoded protein is CASRGKPGQGDEQYF.

V gene TRBV27 combines with J gene TRBJ2-4; a weak D match, TRBD2 (6 bases). V gave up 6 bases and J gave up 0 bases, with 18 bases separating them. Germline CDR1 MNHEY, CDR2 SMNVEV (reference sequence). This CDR3 is built from 17 residues. CDR3 sequence (DNA): TGTGCCAGCAGACGAGGAGGGCTAGCCTTAGCCAAAAACATTCAGTACTTC. Residues: CASRRGGLALAKNIQYF.

This chain connects TRBV3-1 (or the pseudogene TRBV3-2) to TRBJ2-1; no firm D call. The CDR3 has 16 amino acids. Germline CDR1 reads LGHDT; CDR2 reads YNNKEL (reference sequence). V lost 3 bases to trimming and J lost 5 bases, with 17 bases between them. CDR3 sequence reads: CASSHRADPRDNEQFF. In DNA, the CDR3 is TGTGCCAGCAGCCACCGCGCGGACCCTCGGGACAATGAGCAGTTCTTC.

This clone appeared once. The chain has TRBV25-1 and TRBJ1-1; a weak D match, TRBD1 (5 bases). Trimming left V 6 bases short and J 2 bases short, with 10 bases between. The CDR3 length is 13 residues. Germline V gene data show CDR1 as MGHDK and CDR2 as SYGVNS. The CDR3 loop is CASSRDGNTEAFF. CDR3 bases: TGTGCCAGCAGCCGGGACGGAAACACTGAAGCTTTCTTT.

The CDR3 sequence: CASSPLTGAQETQYF. The CDR3 DNA sequence: TGTGCCAGCAGCCCACTGACAGGAGCTCAAGAGACCCAGTACTTC. The genes are TRBV7-8 and TRBJ2-5, with D perhaps TRBD1 (6 bases). This CDR3 is built from 15 residues. V lost 5 bases and J lost 2, with 15 bases in between. Germline V gene data show CDR1 as SGHVS and CDR2 as FQNEAQ. Looking up the rest from reference TRBV7-8 and TRBJ2-5 gives the full variable domain: GAGVSQSPRYKVAKRGQDVALRCDPISGHVSLFWYQQALGQGPEFLTYFQNEAQLDKSGLPSDRFFAERPEGSVSTLKIQRTQQEDSAVYLCASSPLTGAQETQYFGPGTRLLVL.

The J gene is TRBJ2-3, the V gene TRBV6-5, with D possibly TRBD2 on 6 matching bases. The CDR3 loop spans 12 amino acids. With 4 bases removed from V and 7 bases from J, the gap between germline ends came to 9 bases. CDR1 is MNHEY and CDR2 is SVGAGI in the germline V gene. The CDR3 loop reads CASSSRGNTQYF. CDR3 sequence (DNA): TGTGCCAGCAGTTCCCGGGGGAATACGCAGTATTTT.

This chain's CDR3 is CASSSAGNTEAFF. CDR3 bases: TGTGCCAGCAGCTCTGCTGGGAACACTGAAGCTTTCTTT. J is TRBJ1-1 and V is TRBV7-2; no definite D call. V lost 4 bases and J lost 1, with 7 bases in between. This CDR3 contains 13 residues. The germline gives CDR1 SGHTA, CDR2 FQGNSA.

This clone was detected a few times. The chain links TRBV5-1 to TRBJ2-2; perhaps TRBD2 as D (5 bases). Germline values: CDR1 SGHRS, CDR2 YFSETQ. Trimming stripped 0 bases from V and 4 bases from J, with 13 bases between. The CDR3 has 16 amino acids. The CDR3 loop reads CASSLGWTEVTGELFF. CDR3 coding DNA: TGCGCCAGCAGCTTGGGGTGGACTGAAGTCACCGGGGAGCTGTTTTTT.

The rearrangement links TRBV18 to TRBJ2-3, with D perhaps assigned TRBD1 or TRBD2 (5 bases each). This CDR3 is built from 16 residues. Looked up from germline, CDR1 is KGHSH and CDR2 is LQKENI. Trimming left V 4 bases short and J 0 bases short, with 14 bases between. The CDR3, as DNA: TGTGCCAGCTCACGGGAACCGGGGCTTAGCACAGATACGCAGTATTTT. Protein: CASSREPGLSTDTQYF.

The chain is built from TRBV6-5 and TRBJ1-3, with 8 positions matching TRBD1. The CDR3 extends over 15 amino acids. Per germline, CDR1 MNHEY and CDR2 SVGAGI. Germline trimming cut 6 bases from V and 2 bases from J; bases unmatched to any gene: 6. CDR3 in DNA: TGTGCCAGCAGGCGTCAGGGGGCTACTGGAAACACCATATATTTT. Translated, it gives CASRRQGATGNTIYF.

J is TRBJ2-3 and V is TRBV11-3; 7 bases line up with TRBD1. V gave up 3 bases and J gave up 1 base; unmatched junction bases: 10. CDR1 is SGHNT and CDR2 is YENEEA in the germline V gene. This CDR3 has 17 residues. Here the CDR3 reads CASSFRQGQVGTDTQYF. As DNA, the CDR3 is TGTGCCAGCAGCTTTCGACAAGGACAGGTCGGCACAGATACGCAGTATTTT.

This chain links TRBV11-3 with TRBJ2-1; no definite D call. Per the germline V gene, CDR1 is SGHNT and CDR2 is YENEEA. V lost 8 bases, J lost 0 bases, and 11 bases lay in between. This CDR3 has 14 residues. The CDR3 loop is CASSDRSSYNEQFF. The CDR3 DNA is TGTGCCAGCTCGGACCGAAGCTCCTACAATGAGCAGTTCTTC.

The genes are TRBV2 and TRBJ2-4, with D hard to call. The CDR3 covers 11 residues. V was trimmed by 4 bases and J by 8 bases, leaving 6 bases between them. CDR1 is SNHLY, CDR2 FYNNEI, per germline. The CDR3 sequence: CASSVSYIQYF. As DNA, the CDR3 is TGTGCCAGCAGTGTTTCTTACATTCAGTACTTC.

The chain combines TRBV10-3 with TRBJ2-7; 7 bases agree with TRBD1. Germline CDR1 is ENHRY and CDR2 is SYGVKD. This CDR3 is built from 15 residues. V lost 2 bases and J lost 0; bases outside the gene matches: 4. CDR3 residues: CAISEGTASSYEQYF. The CDR3 coding sequence is TGTGCCATCAGTGAGGGGACAGCGAGCTCCTACGAGCAGTACTTC.

The rearrangement links TRBV15 to TRBJ2-1; D possibly corresponds to TRBD2 (6 bases). Germline lookup yields CDR1 LNHNV and CDR2 YYDKDF (reference sequence). V was clipped by 4 bases and J by 7 bases, with 20 bases between them. CDR3 length equals 16 residues. The CDR3, as DNA: TGTGCCACCAGCACAACACGGGGCGGGATGGGGAATGAGCAGTTCTTC. This sequence encodes CATSTTRGGMGNEQFF. Complete variable domain (other parts from reference TRBV15 and TRBJ2-1): DAMVIQNPRYQVTQFGKPVTLSCSQTLNHNVMYWYQQKSSQAPKLLFHYYDKDFNNEADTPDNFQSRRPNTSFCFLDIRSPGLGDTAMYLCATSTTRGGMGNEQFFGPGTRLTVL.